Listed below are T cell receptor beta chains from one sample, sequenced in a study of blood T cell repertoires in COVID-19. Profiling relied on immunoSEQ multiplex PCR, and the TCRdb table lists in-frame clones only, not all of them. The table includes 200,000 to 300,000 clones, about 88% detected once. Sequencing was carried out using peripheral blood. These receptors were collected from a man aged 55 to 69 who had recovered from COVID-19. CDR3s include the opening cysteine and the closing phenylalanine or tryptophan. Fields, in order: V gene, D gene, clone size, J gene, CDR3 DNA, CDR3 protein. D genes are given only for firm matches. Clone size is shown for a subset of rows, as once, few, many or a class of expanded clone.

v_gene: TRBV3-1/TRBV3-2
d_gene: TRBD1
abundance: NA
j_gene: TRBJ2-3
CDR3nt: TGTGCCAGCAGCCCAATCAGGGTTCCAGGGGGCCCTCCAGATACGCAGTATTTT
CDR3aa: CASSPIRVPGGPPDTQYF

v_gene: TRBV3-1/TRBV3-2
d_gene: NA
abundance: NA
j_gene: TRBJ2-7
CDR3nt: TGTGCCAGCAGCCAAGACGGTTTTAGGCAGTACTTC
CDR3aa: CASSQDGFRQYF

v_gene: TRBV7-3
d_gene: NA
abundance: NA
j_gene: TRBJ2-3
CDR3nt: TGTGCCAGCAGCCTTACAGGGTGGAGAGATACGCAGTATTTT
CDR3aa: CASSLTGWRDTQYF

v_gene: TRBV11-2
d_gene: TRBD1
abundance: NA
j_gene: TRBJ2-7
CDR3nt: TGTGCCAGCAGCTCAAACGACAGGGTGCAAGTCGAGCAGTACTTC
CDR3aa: CASSSNDRVQVEQYF

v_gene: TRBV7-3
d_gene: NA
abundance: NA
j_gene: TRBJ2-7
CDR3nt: TGTGCCAGCAGCTCCCTACCCTCACCAGACGGGTCCTACGAGCAGTACTTC
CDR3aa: CASSSLPSPDGSYEQYF

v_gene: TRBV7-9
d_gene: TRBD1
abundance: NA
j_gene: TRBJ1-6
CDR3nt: TGTGCCAGCAGCTCGGGACAGGGGTTCTATAATTCACCCCTCCACTTT
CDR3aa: CASSSGQGFYNSPLHF

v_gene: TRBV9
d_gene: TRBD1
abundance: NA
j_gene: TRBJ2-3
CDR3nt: TGTGCCAGCAGCGTAGGGACAGGGTCCTCATTCGATACGCAGTATTTT
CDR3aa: CASSVGTGSSFDTQYF

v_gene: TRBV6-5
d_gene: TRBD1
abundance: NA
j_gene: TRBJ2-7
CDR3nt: TGTGCCCGGTATCGCCGGGACAGACACTACGAGCAGTACTTC
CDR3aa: CARYRRDRHYEQYF

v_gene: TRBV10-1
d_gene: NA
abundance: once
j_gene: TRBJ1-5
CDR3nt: TGCGCCAGCAGTATCGGAGGTCAGCCCCAGCATTTT
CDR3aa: CASSIGGQPQHF

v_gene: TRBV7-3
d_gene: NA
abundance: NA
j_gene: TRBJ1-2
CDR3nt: TGTGCCAGCAGCCCCGACCCCCTGAGAGGCGGCTACACCTTC
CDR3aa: CASSPDPLRGGYTF

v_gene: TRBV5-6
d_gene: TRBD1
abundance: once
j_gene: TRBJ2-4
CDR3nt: TGTGCCAGCAGCCGGGACAGGGGTTTAGCCAAAAACATTCAGTACTTC
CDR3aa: CASSRDRGLAKNIQYF

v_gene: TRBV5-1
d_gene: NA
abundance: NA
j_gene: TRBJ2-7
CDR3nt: TGCGCCAGCAGCCCCCATGTCCAGGGTTACGAGCAGTACTTC
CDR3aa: CASSPHVQGYEQYF

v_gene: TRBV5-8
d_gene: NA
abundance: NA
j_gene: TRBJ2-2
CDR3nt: TGTGCCAGCAGCTTGGGCAGGGATGCCGGGGAGCTGTTTTTT
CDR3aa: CASSLGRDAGELFF

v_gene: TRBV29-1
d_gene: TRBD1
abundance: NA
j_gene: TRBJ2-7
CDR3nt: TGCAGCGCTCGCGGACAGGGGATTTCCTACGAGCAGTACTTC
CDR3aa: CSARGQGISYEQYF

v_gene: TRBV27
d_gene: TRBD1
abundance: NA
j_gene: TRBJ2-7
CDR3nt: TGTGCCAGCAGTCCCGGGACAGGGATTTGGAGCTCCTACGAGCAGTACTTC
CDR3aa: CASSPGTGIWSSYEQYF

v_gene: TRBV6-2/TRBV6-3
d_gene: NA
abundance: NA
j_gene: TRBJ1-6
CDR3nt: TGTGCCAGTAGTACCGGGTATTCCTTCTCACCCCTCCACTTT
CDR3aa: CASSTGYSFSPLHF

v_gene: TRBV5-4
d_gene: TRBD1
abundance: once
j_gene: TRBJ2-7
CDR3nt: TGTGCCAGCAGCCAGGGGGCGTGGTCAGGGGCGGCGTACGAGCAGTACTTC
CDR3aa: CASSQGAWSGAAYEQYF

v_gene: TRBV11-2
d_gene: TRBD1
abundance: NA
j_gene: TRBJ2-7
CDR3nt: TGTGCCAGCAGCTCCGGGACAGGGGCCTACGAGCAGTACTTC
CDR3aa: CASSSGTGAYEQYF

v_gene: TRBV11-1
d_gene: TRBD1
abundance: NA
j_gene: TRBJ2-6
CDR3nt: TGTGCCAGCAGCCTGGACAGGGCTGGGGCCAACGTCCTGACTTTC
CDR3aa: CASSLDRAGANVLTF

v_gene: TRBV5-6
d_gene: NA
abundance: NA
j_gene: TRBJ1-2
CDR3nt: TGTGCCAGCAGCTTTTACGGTGCAAGTAACTATGGCTACACCTTC
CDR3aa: CASSFYGASNYGYTF

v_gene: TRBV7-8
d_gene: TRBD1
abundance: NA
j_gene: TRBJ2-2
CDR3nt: TGTGCCAGCAGCCCGACAGGGAGGAACACCGGGGAGCTGTTTTTT
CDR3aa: CASSPTGRNTGELFF

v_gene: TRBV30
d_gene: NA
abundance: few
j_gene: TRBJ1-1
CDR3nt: TGTGCCTGGAGTTGGAGTGAAGTAGCAGTGAACACTGAAGCTTTCTTT
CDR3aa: CAWSWSEVAVNTEAFF